This TCR beta chain is from a study of cytomegalovirus exposure and HLA in healthy donors. The overall study: HLA-typed donors were the source of about 85 million unique TCRs, which an early data release held. Among the 370 or so donors who were genotyped, about 86% fell in the genetic ancestry cluster that is associated with self-reported Caucasian donors.

V was pared by 4 bases and J by 10 bases, with 17 bases between. From germline, CDR1 is SGHRS and CDR2 YFSETQ. The CDR3 runs to 13 residues. The PCR ran on 60 Vbeta and 13 Jbeta primers. Assay used: immunoSEQ multiplex PCR; TCRdb lists only in-frame clones, some missing. The sample includes under 200,000 clones, about 85% of them seen just once. This sequence joins TRBV5-1 and TRBJ1-1; D not certain. This receptor was identified in a man in his thirties or forties in good health and CMV-seropositive. Sequenced material: PBMCs. CDR3 DNA: TGCGCCAGCAGCCTGGATGAAGAGAGAAGAGCTTTCTTT. It specifies CASSLDEERRAFF. The variable domain in full, with the rest retrieved from reference TRBV5-1 and TRBJ1-1, is KAGVTQTPRYLIKTRGQQVTLSCSPISGHRSVSWYQQTPGQGLQFLFEYFSETQRNKGNFPGRFSGRQFSNSRSEMNVSTLELGDSALYLCASSLDEERRAFFGQGTRLTVV.